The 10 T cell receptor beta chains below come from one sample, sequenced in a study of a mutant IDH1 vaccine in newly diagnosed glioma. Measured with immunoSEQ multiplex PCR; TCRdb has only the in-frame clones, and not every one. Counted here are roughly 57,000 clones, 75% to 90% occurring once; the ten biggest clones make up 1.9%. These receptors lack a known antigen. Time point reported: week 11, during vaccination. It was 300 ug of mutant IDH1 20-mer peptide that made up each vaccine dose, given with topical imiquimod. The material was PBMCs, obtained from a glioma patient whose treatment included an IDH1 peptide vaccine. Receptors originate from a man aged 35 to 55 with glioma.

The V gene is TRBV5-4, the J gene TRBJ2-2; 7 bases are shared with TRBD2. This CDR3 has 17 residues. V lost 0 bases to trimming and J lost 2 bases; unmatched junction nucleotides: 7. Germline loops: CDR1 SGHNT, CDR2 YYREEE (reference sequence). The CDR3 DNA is TGTGCCAGCAGCTTGGCGGCTAGCGGAAGAAACACCGGGGAGCTGTTTTTT. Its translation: CASSLAASGRNTGELFF.

The CDR3 sequence: CARRGPREQYF. The CDR3 DNA reads as TGTGCCAGACGGGGGCCCCGGGAGCAGTACTTC. The chain combines TRBV21-1 with TRBJ2-7. TRBV21-1 is annotated as a pseudogene. The CDR3 is 11 amino acids.

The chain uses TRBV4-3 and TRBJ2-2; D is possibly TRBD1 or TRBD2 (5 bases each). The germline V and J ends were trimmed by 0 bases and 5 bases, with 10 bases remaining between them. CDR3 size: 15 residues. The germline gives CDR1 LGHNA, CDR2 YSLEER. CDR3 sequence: CASSQDLWGTGELFF. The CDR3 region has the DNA TGCGCCAGCAGCCAAGATCTATGGGGGACCGGGGAGCTGTTTTTT.

For the CDR3, the DNA is TGTGCCAGCAGCTCACTGGACAGGGGGTATAGAAGGACTGAAGCTTTCTTT. It specifies CASSSLDRGYRRTEAFF. This chain uses TRBV7-8 with TRBJ1-1, with 10 bases fitting TRBD1. This CDR3 is built from 17 residues. The V segment lost 4 bases and the J segment 5 bases; nucleotides outside the gene matches: 13. Germline V gene data show CDR1 as SGHVS and CDR2 as FQNEAQ.

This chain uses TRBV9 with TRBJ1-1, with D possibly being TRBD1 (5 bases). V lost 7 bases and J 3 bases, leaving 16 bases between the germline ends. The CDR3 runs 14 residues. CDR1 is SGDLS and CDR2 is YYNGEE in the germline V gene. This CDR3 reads CASSRPGGDTEAFF. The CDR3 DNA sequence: TGTGCCAGCTCCCGTCCGGGAGGGGACACTGAAGCTTTCTTT.

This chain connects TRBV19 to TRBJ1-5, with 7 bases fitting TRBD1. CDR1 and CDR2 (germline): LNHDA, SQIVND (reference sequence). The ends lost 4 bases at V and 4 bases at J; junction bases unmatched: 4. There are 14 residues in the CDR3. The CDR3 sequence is CASSTQGGNQPQHF. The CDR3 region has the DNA TGTGCCAGTAGTACCCAGGGGGGAAATCAGCCCCAGCATTTT. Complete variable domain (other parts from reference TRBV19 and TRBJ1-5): DGGITQSPKYLFRKEGQNVTLSCEQNLNHDAMYWYRQDPGQGLRLIYYSQIVNDFQKGDIAEGYSVSREKKESFPLTVTSAQKNPTAFYLCASSTQGGNQPQHFGDGTRLSIL.

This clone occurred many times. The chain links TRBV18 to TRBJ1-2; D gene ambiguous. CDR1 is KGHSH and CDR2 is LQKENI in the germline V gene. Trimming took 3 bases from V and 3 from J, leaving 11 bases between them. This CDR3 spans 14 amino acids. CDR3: CASSPNLQDYGYTF. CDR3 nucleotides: TGTGCCAGCTCACCTAACCTCCAGGACTATGGCTACACCTTC.

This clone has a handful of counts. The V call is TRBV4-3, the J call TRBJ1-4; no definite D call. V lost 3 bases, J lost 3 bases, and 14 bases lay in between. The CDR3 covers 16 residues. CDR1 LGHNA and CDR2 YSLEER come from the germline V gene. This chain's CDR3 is CASSQAGMAPNEKLFF. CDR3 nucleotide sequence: TGCGCCAGCAGCCAGGCAGGAATGGCCCCTAATGAAAAACTGTTTTTT.

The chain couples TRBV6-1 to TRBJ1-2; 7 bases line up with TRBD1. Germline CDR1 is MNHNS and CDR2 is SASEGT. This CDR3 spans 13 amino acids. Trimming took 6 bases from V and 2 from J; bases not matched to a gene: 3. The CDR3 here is CASRVGQNYGYTF. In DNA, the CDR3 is TGTGCCAGCAGGGTGGGACAGAACTATGGCTACACCTTC.

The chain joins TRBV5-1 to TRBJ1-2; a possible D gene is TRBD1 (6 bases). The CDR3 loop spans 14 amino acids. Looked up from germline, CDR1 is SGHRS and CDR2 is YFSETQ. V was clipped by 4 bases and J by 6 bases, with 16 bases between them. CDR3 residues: CASSPEGGRNGYTF. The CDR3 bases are TGCGCCAGCAGCCCCGAGGGGGGGAGGAATGGCTACACCTTC.